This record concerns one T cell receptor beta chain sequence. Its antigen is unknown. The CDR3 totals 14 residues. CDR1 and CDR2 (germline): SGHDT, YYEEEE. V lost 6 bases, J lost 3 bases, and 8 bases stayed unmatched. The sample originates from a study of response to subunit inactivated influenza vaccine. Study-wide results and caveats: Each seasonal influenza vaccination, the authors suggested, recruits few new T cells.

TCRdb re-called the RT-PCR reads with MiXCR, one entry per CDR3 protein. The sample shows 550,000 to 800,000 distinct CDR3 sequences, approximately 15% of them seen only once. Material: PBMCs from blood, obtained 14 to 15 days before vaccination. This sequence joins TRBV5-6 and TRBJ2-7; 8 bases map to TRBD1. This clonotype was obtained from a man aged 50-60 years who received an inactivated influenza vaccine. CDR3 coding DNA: TGTGCCAGCACCATGACAGGGGCCCACTACGAGCAGTACTTC. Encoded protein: CASTMTGAHYEQYF.